This entry is about one T cell receptor (beta chain). Its antigen is not known. Primed by a sample-barcoded 5' primer and a J-beta primer mix, a second PCR proceeded for 7 to 11 cycles. TCRdb ran MiXCR on the 5' RACE reads and lists one entry per CDR3 protein. The sample yields roughly 1.9 million distinct CDR3 sequences, roughly 43% seen once. This specimen comes from a study of blood T cells in healthy people across ages. Overall study context: Template switching captured about one barcoded beta molecule per two T cells. Study outcomes and limitations: A roughly linear age-dependent decrease characterized TCR beta diversity per million T cells. TCR beta diversity was tightly associated with the proportion of naive T cells.

Samples each had at least 5 micrograms of total RNA extracted. Germline values: CDR1 MDHEN, CDR2 SYDVKM. Trimming shortened V by 4 bases and J by 1 base, and 9 bases separated the two germline ends. The CDR3 is 14 residues long. This receptor was taken from a human donor in good health. The rearrangement uses TRBV28 and TRBJ2-3; TRBD2 might be the D (5 bases). Sequenced sample: blood. The CDR3 sequence: CASSSMGGTDTQYF. CDR3 coding DNA: TGTGCCAGCAGTTCGATGGGAGGCACAGATACGCAGTATTTT.